This T cell receptor beta chain comes out of a study of CD8+ T cells in alopecia areata. Whole-study findings and limits: The study found higher clonality in lesional than normal scalp, especially in alopecia totalis/universalis.

Comments on this clone: Its antigen is undetermined.

Following extraction, RNA underwent reverse transcription to cDNA, which served as the sequencing template. Profiled with immunoSEQ multiplex PCR; TCRdb holds only in-frame clones, not every one. The profile shows about 140,000 clones, about 51% of them singletons. Trimming shortened V by 4 bases and J by 2 bases, and 5 bases separated the two germline ends. The CDR3 is 12 amino acids. Germline lookup yields CDR1 SGHRS and CDR2 YFSETQ. Sequenced here: CD4+ T cells sorted from blood, sampled at week 0. The receptor was derived from a human donor with alopecia areata. The chain couples TRBV5-1 to TRBJ2-3; no clear D. CDR3 nucleotide sequence: TGCGCCAGCAGCCCCTTCACAGATACGCAGTATTTT. Translation: CASSPFTDTQYF.